Shown below are 28 T cell receptor beta chains from a single sample sequenced in a study of OX40 agonist ivuxolimab in advanced cancers. Sequenced by immunoSEQ multiplex PCR; TCRdb stores in-frame clones only, minus some. Counted here are about 96,000 clones, around 90% occurring once; the ten biggest clones make up 1.5% to 2%. Sequenced material: CD4+ or CD8+ T cells sorted from blood, taken in a trial of the OX40 agonist ivuxolimab. The receptor source for this set is an adult with an advanced solid tumor such as melanoma, head and neck, liver or kidney cancer.

The chain employs TRBV4-1 and TRBJ1-4, with no clear D. Per germline, CDR1 MGHRA and CDR2 YSYEKL. Deletions cut 1 base from V and 12 bases from J, with 18 bases between. There are 15 residues in the CDR3. CDR3 nucleotides: TGCGCCAGCAGCCAAGCCGCCCCACTGAGTTGGCAACTGTTTTTT. It codes for CASSQAAPLSWQLFF.

The chain employs TRBV7-3 and TRBJ2-2; D uncertain. Germline CDR1 and CDR2: SGHTA and FQGTGA. CDR3 length: 12 amino acids. V dropped 5 bases and J dropped 2 bases, with 3 bases sitting between them. CDR3 region: CASSPNTGELFF. The CDR3 DNA sequence: TGTGCCAGCAGCCCTAACACCGGGGAGCTGTTTTTT.

The J gene is TRBJ1-2, the V gene TRBV27; D gene uncertain. This CDR3 contains 15 residues. V gave up 2 bases and J gave up 4 bases, with 14 bases separating them. Looked up from germline, CDR1 is MNHEY and CDR2 is SMNVEV (reference sequence). For the CDR3, the DNA is TGTGCCAGCAGTTTAGATGGGCAGATCGGCTATGGCTACACCTTC. Amino acids: CASSLDGQIGYGYTF.

V gene TRBV13 combines with J gene TRBJ2-1; D is possibly TRBD2 (6 bases). This CDR3 region has 18 residues. V lost 2 bases and J lost 4, with 21 bases in between. In germline, CDR1 is PRHDT, CDR2 FYEKMQ (reference sequence). The CDR3 DNA is TGTGCCAGCAGCTTATCTCTCTCCGCGGGAACCGGGTACAATGAGCAGTTCTTC. Its translation is CASSLSLSAGTGYNEQFF.

This chain's CDR3 is CASKGAGLGASYNEQFF. As DNA, the CDR3 is TGTGCCAGCAAGGGGGCGGGCCTAGGAGCTTCATACAATGAGCAGTTCTTC. The gene calls are TRBV28 and TRBJ2-1; TRBD1 matches at 7 bases. After removal of 7 bases from V and 4 bases from J, the junction contained 16 bases not matched to a gene. This CDR3 spans 17 amino acids. The germline V gene encodes CDR1 MDHEN and CDR2 SYDVKM.

V and J are TRBV11-3 and TRBJ1-3; 9 nucleotides line up with TRBD1. Looked up from germline, CDR1 is SGHNT and CDR2 is YENEEA. The CDR3 is 17 amino acids. With 0 bases clipped from V and 1 base from J, the junction kept 4 bases outside the gene matches. This chain's CDR3 is CASSLDSDRGSGNTIYF. For the CDR3, the DNA is TGTGCCAGCAGCTTAGACTCTGACAGGGGGTCTGGAAACACCATATATTTT.

The CDR3: CASSDGRGRPQETQYF. As DNA, the CDR3 is TGTGCCAGCAGCGATGGACGCGGCCGGCCGCAAGAGACCCAGTACTTC. The chain combines TRBV7-2 with TRBJ2-5, with D hard to call. V dropped 5 bases and J dropped 2 bases, with 18 bases sitting between them. CDR3 length equals 16 residues. Per the germline V gene, CDR1 is SGHTA and CDR2 is FQGNSA.

The genes are TRBV18 and TRBJ2-7, with 10 bases matching TRBD2. This CDR3 has 17 amino acids. The germline V gene has CDR1 KGHSH and CDR2 LQKENI. V gave up 2 bases and J gave up 0 bases; unmatched junction bases: 7. The CDR3 nucleotides read TGTGCCAGCTCACCAGCTAGCGGGAGTCCCGGCTCCTACGAGCAGTACTTC. The encoded protein is CASSPASGSPGSYEQYF.

The chain uses TRBV6-1 and TRBJ2-7, with D tentatively TRBD1 (6 bases). The germline gives CDR1 MNHNS, CDR2 SASEGT. The CDR3 has 15 residues. V was trimmed by 0 bases and J by 4 bases, leaving 13 bases between them. The CDR3 loop reads CASSEAWTDSYEQYF. DNA for the CDR3: TGTGCCAGCAGTGAAGCCTGGACAGATTCTTACGAGCAGTACTTC.

The chain is built from TRBV11-3 and TRBJ2-1, with 10 bases aligning to TRBD2. The CDR3 covers 17 residues. V shed 2 bases and J 5 bases; nucleotides not matched to a gene: 9. Germline CDR1 and CDR2: SGHNT and YENEEA. The CDR3: CASSLIVGLAADNEQFF. DNA of the CDR3: TGTGCCAGCAGCTTAATCGTTGGACTAGCGGCCGACAATGAGCAGTTCTTC.

About this clone itself: At one end, the junction sequence differs from germline, possibly due to a read error. The gene calls are TRBV5-4 and TRBJ2-7, with D possibly being TRBD1 (6 bases). CDR3 length: 11 residues. Germline V gene sequence: CDR1 SGHNT, CDR2 YYREEE (reference sequence). The CDR3 DNA is TGTGCCAGCAGCTTTTTGGGACAAGCACACTTC. Protein: CASSFLGQAHF.

The chain couples TRBV9 to TRBJ2-7, with 11 bases identical to TRBD2. The V gene's germline CDR1 is SGDLS and CDR2 YYNGEE. V was clipped by 2 bases and J by 1 base; unmatched bases: 5. The CDR3 loop spans 16 amino acids. CDR3 loop: CASSVGLADTSYEQYF. CDR3 sequence (DNA): TGTGCCAGCAGCGTGGGACTAGCGGACACATCCTACGAGCAGTACTTC.

This clone occurred once. V is TRBV7-3 and J is TRBJ1-1, with D uncertain. This CDR3 has 14 amino acids. Germline V gene lookup returns CDR1 SGHTA and CDR2 FQGTGA. V lost 0 bases and J lost 4, with 9 bases in between. This CDR3 is CASSLTGSGTEAFF. CDR3 nucleotides: TGTGCCAGCAGCTTAACAGGGTCCGGCACTGAAGCTTTCTTT.

As concerns this clone: One end of the junction does not line up with germline, which may come from a read error. CDR3 loop: CASSLEGQTAYEQYF. Here the CDR3 DNA reads TGTGCCAGCAGTTTAGAGGGACAGACCGCCTACGAGCAGTACTTC. This chain connects TRBV7-2 to TRBJ2-7; 7 bases are a match to TRBD1. The CDR3 length is 15 residues. The V gene's germline CDR1 is SGHTA and CDR2 FQGNSA. Full variable domain (missing parts from reference TRBV7-2 and TRBJ2-7): GAGVSQSPSNKVTEKGKDVELRCDPISGHTALYWYRQSLGQGLEFLIYFQGNSAPDKSGLPSDRFSAERTGGSVSTLTIQRTQQEDSAVYLCASSLEGQTAYEQYFGPGTRLTVT.

The chain has TRBV11-3 and TRBJ1-6, with D perhaps matching TRBD1 (6 bases). The CDR3 spans 14 residues. The V gene lost 4 bases and the J gene lost 7 bases, with 11 bases spanning the gap. Per germline, CDR1 SGHNT and CDR2 YENEEA. The DNA for the CDR3 is TGTGCCAGCAGCTCCCAGGGGAGGAATTCACCCCTCCACTTT. Amino acids: CASSSQGRNSPLHF.

J is TRBJ2-1 and V is TRBV5-6; 9 nucleotides line up with TRBD2. This CDR3 region has 16 residues. J was trimmed by 6 bases and V by 0 bases; bases with no gene match: 7. Germline V gene data show CDR1 as SGHDT and CDR2 as YYEEEE. The CDR3: CASSLVAGVNGNEQFF. For the CDR3, the DNA is TGTGCCAGCAGCTTGGTAGCGGGAGTAAACGGCAATGAGCAGTTCTTC.

The rearrangement uses TRBV29-1 and TRBJ1-1; D may be TRBD1 (6 bases). This CDR3 has 12 residues. V was clipped by 5 bases and J by 1 base, with 8 bases between them. In germline, CDR1 is SQVTM, CDR2 ANQGSEA. The CDR3 sequence is CSVWTANTEAFF. CDR3 nucleotides: TGCAGCGTTTGGACAGCGAACACTGAAGCTTTCTTT.

The chain has TRBV7-3 and TRBJ1-2; D call uncertain. This CDR3 is built from 14 residues. Trimming removed 5 bases from V and 7 bases from J, with 17 bases in between. In germline, CDR1 is SGHTA, CDR2 FQGTGA. CDR3 loop: CASSPTPLGSGYTF. DNA for the CDR3: TGTGCCAGCAGCCCGACCCCTTTGGGATCTGGCTACACCTTC.

This clone was seen more than once but under ten times. V is TRBV7-8 and J is TRBJ2-2; perhaps TRBD1 as D (6 bases). This CDR3 is 15 amino acids long. The germline CDR1 and CDR2 sequences are SGHVS and FQNEAQ. The V and J ends lost 5 bases and 3 bases respectively, with 13 bases between them. Here the CDR3 reads CASSIQGTYTGELFF. The CDR3 DNA is TGTGCCAGCAGCATACAGGGCACGTACACCGGGGAGCTGTTTTTT.

This chain links TRBV30 with TRBJ1-2; D is unresolved. This CDR3 is 14 amino acids long. Trimming left V 3 bases short and J 4 bases short, with 15 bases between. Germline CDR1 is GTSNPN and CDR2 is SVGIG (reference sequence). The CDR3 is CAWSRGQKTYGYTF. The DNA of the CDR3 is TGTGCCTGGAGCCGAGGGCAGAAGACCTATGGCTACACCTTC.

The chain uses TRBV30 and TRBJ2-3; TRBD2 agrees at 7 bases. There are 15 residues in the CDR3. Germline values: CDR1 GTSNPN, CDR2 SVGIG (reference sequence). V lost 6 bases to trimming and J lost 8 bases; unmatched junction nucleotides: 17. CDR3 in DNA: TGTGCCTGCCGAACCGAACCGGGAGGAATGGGTACGCAGTATTTT. As protein: CACRTEPGGMGTQYF.

This CDR3 is CASSLARTSGTEQFF. As DNA, the CDR3 is TGTGCCAGCAGCTTAGCCCGTACTAGCGGGACTGAGCAGTTCTTC. The chain is built from TRBV11-3 and TRBJ2-1, with 10 bases aligning to TRBD2. This CDR3 has 15 residues. After removal of 1 base from V and 9 bases from J, the junction contained 6 bases not matched to a gene. CDR1 and CDR2 from the germline V gene are SGHNT and YENEEA.

The chain uses TRBV19 and TRBJ1-2; D gene uncertain. The CDR3 is 16 amino acids. Germline CDR1 reads LNHDA; CDR2 reads SQIVND (reference sequence). V was shortened by 4 bases and J by 0 bases, with 15 bases between the two germline ends. The CDR3 here is CASSSTAGSANYGYTF. CDR3 sequence (DNA): TGTGCCAGTAGTAGTACGGCGGGATCGGCTAACTATGGCTACACCTTC. The full variable domain, completed using reference TRBV19 and TRBJ1-2, is DGGITQSPKYLFRKEGQNVTLSCEQNLNHDAMYWYRQDPGQGLRLIYYSQIVNDFQKGDIAEGYSVSREKKESFPLTVTSAQKNPTAFYLCASSSTAGSANYGYTFGSGTRLTVV.

The gene calls are TRBV15 and TRBJ2-1; D is possibly TRBD2 (6 bases). The CDR3 sequence is 14 residues long. The germline V gene encodes CDR1 LNHNV and CDR2 YYDKDF (reference sequence). The V and J ends lost 3 bases and 5 bases respectively, with 11 bases between them. The DNA for the CDR3 is TGTGCCACCAGCAGGGGGGGTTGGAACAATGAGCAGTTCTTC. This encodes CATSRGGWNNEQFF.

This chain joins TRBV10-1 and TRBJ2-5; D is possibly TRBD2 (6 bases). The J call may be mistaken, given a closer DNA end match to TRBJ2-7. The CDR3 length is 13 residues. Germline CDR1 and CDR2: WNHNN and SYGVQD (reference sequence). CDR3 protein: CASSDPGVYEQYF. In DNA form, the CDR3 reads TGCGCCAGCAGTGATCCGGGGGTCTACGAGCAGTACTTC.

The chain links TRBV2 to TRBJ1-5; a weak D match, TRBD1 (6 bases). Looked up from germline, CDR1 is SNHLY and CDR2 is FYNNEI. V lost 5 bases and J 1 base, leaving 21 bases between the germline ends. This CDR3 is 18 amino acids long. This CDR3 is CASSQDRNPIRSNQPQHF. As DNA, the CDR3 is TGTGCCAGCAGTCAGGACAGAAACCCAATCAGGAGCAATCAGCCCCAGCATTTT.

CDR3 region: CASSEAGSGMYEQYF. The DNA for the CDR3 is TGTGCCAGCAGTGAAGCGGGTAGCGGGATGTACGAGCAGTACTTC. V and J are TRBV2 and TRBJ2-7; 8 positions match TRBD2. The CDR3 is 15 residues long. With 0 bases clipped from V and 4 bases from J, the junction kept 5 bases outside the gene matches. Germline values: CDR1 SNHLY, CDR2 FYNNEI.

V is TRBV28 and J is TRBJ2-6; D may be TRBD2 (6 bases). CDR3 length: 19 residues. Between the trimmed V and J ends, which lost 1 base and 1 base, there was a span of 17 bases. Germline CDR1 reads MDHEN; CDR2 reads SYDVKM. The CDR3 DNA is TGTGCCAGCAGTTTATTCCTCATTCGGGGGACGTCTGGGGCCAACGTCCTGACTTTC. Protein product: CASSLFLIRGTSGANVLTF.